This T cell receptor (beta chain) was sequenced during a study of T cell responses to AZD1222 COVID-19 vaccine. The table lists this clone with a few counts. What it binds is unknown. CDR1 is MNHEY and CDR2 is SVGAGI in the germline V gene. The V end lost 6 bases, the J end lost 2 bases, and 5 bases lay between the germline ends. The CDR3 runs to 12 residues. Profiling relied on immunoSEQ multiplex PCR, and the TCRdb table lists in-frame clones only, not all of them. The sample has about 270,000 clones, 94% seen once. Study-wide findings and caveats: Close to half of all spike-specific TCRs reportedly target regions of the variants that are unmutated. The study found vaccine-associated CD4 TCRs spanning spike, dominant at 160-218 and 743-854.

The rearrangement links TRBV6-5 to TRBJ1-3; no definite D call. The receptor was derived from an adult who received the AZD1222 COVID-19 vaccine. The sample consisted of peripheral blood, taken 28 days after the second AZD1222 dose. CDR3 in DNA: TGTGCCAGCAGCATAACTGGAAACACCATATATTTT. Its translation is CASSITGNTIYF.